The 24 T cell receptor beta chains given below trace back to one sample, sequenced in a study of cytomegalovirus exposure and HLA in healthy donors. 13 Jbeta primers and 60 Vbeta primers were used for the PCR. Assay: immunoSEQ multiplex PCR; the TCRdb copy retains only in-frame clones and omits some. The table lists about 89,000 clones, 65% to 80% of them singletons. Material: PBMCs. The origin of the receptors is a man aged 25-40 years in good health and CMV-seronegative.

J is TRBJ1-1 and V is TRBV5-6, with D unresolved. Trimming left V 3 bases short and J 4 bases short, with 7 bases between. The CDR3 runs to 12 residues. The germline V gene has CDR1 SGHDT and CDR2 YYEEEE. CDR3 loop: CASSYRSTEAFF. The CDR3 DNA is TGTGCCAGCAGCTACCGGAGCACTGAAGCTTTCTTT.

The table lists this clone with a few counts. This chain connects TRBV29-1 to TRBJ1-1, with D perhaps TRBD1 (5 bases). This CDR3 is built from 16 residues. Germline CDR1 reads SQVTM; CDR2 reads ANQGSEA. V was shortened by 2 bases and J by 3 bases, with 19 bases between the two germline ends. The DNA for the CDR3 is TGCAGCGTTGAACGATGGGATGGGGCTCGCTACACTGAAGCTTTCTTT. This gives the protein CSVERWDGARYTEAFF.

The chain joins TRBV29-1 to TRBJ1-2; D gene uncertain. V was clipped by 6 bases and J by 7 bases, with 18 bases between them. The CDR3 has 13 residues. Germline CDR1 SQVTM, CDR2 ANQGSEA. CDR3 region: CSVAYGEASGYTF. In DNA, the CDR3 is TGCAGCGTCGCTTACGGGGAGGCCAGTGGCTACACCTTC. Full variable domain (remainder filled in from reference TRBV29-1 and TRBJ1-2): SAVISQKPSRDICQRGTSLTIQCQVDSQVTMMFWYRQQPGQSLTLIATANQGSEATYESGFVIDKFPISRPNLTFSTLTVSNMSPEDSSIYLCSVAYGEASGYTFGSGTRLTVV.

A few counts support this clone. The chain combines TRBV28 with TRBJ1-5; possible D gene TRBD1, 6 bases. The CDR3 spans 14 residues. The ends were cut back, 3 bases at V and 9 bases at J, with 15 bases in the middle. CDR1 is MDHEN, CDR2 SYDVKM, per germline. CDR3 coding DNA: TGTGCCAGCAGTTTTTCCGACAGGATTAGGCCCCAGCATTTT. It yields the protein CASSFSDRIRPQHF.

The chain uses TRBV30 and TRBJ1-6, with D perhaps TRBD1 (5 bases). Germline V gene lookup returns CDR1 GTSNPN and CDR2 SVGIG (reference sequence). The CDR3 totals 15 residues. V lost 4 bases and J 0 bases, leaving 10 bases between the germline ends. The CDR3 protein is CAWMGGSSYNSPLHF. CDR3 nucleotides: TGTGCCTGGATGGGGGGTAGCTCCTATAATTCACCCCTCCACTTT.

This chain links TRBV18 with TRBJ1-4, with TRBD1 identical over 9 bases. From germline, CDR1 is KGHSH and CDR2 LQKENI. This CDR3 has 15 residues. With 2 bases clipped from V and 8 bases from J, the junction kept 6 bases outside the gene matches. The CDR3 sequence: CASSPGGQGSEKLFF. The CDR3 nucleotides are TGTGCCAGCTCACCAGGGGGACAGGGTTCAGAAAAACTGTTTTTT.

The rearrangement links TRBV4-2 to TRBJ2-4, with 7 nucleotides matching TRBD2. V lost 1 base and J lost 8; bases outside the gene matches: 8. Looked up from germline, CDR1 is LGHNA and CDR2 is YNFKEQ. This CDR3 spans 15 amino acids. This CDR3 is CASSQVLGAGDIQYF. The DNA for the CDR3 is TGTGCCAGCAGCCAAGTACTAGGGGCGGGGGACATTCAGTACTTC.

V is TRBV7-9 and J is TRBJ2-7, with D possibly being TRBD2 (5 bases). Trimming removed 4 bases from V and 2 bases from J, with 12 bases in between. Germline V gene sequence: CDR1 SEHNR, CDR2 FQNEAQ (reference sequence). The CDR3 length is 14 residues. CDR3 nucleotides: TGTGCCAGCAGCTCCCAGAGCGGCCCCTACGAGCAGTACTTC. Its protein is CASSSQSGPYEQYF. The entire variable domain, with the rest obtained from reference TRBV7-9 and TRBJ2-7, is as follows: DTGVSQNPRHKITKRGQNVTFRCDPISEHNRLYWYRQTLGQGPEFLTYFQNEAQLEKSRLLSDRFSAERPKGSFSTLEIQRTEQGDSAMYLCASSSQSGPYEQYFGPGTRLTVT.

The chain couples TRBV10-1 to TRBJ1-6; D is undetermined. V dropped 8 bases and J dropped 4 bases, with 12 bases sitting between them. The V gene's germline CDR1 is WNHNN and CDR2 SYGVQD (reference sequence). The CDR3 extends over 14 amino acids. The CDR3 reads CASWRAEYNSPLHF. The CDR3 DNA is TGCGCCAGCTGGAGGGCAGAATATAATTCACCCCTCCACTTT.

This chain uses TRBV5-4 with TRBJ2-1; the D gene is possibly TRBD2 (7 bases). The CDR3 has 17 residues. The germline V and J ends were trimmed by 1 base and 0 bases, with 14 bases remaining between them. Per germline, CDR1 SGHNT and CDR2 YYREEE (reference sequence). For the CDR3, the DNA is TGTGCCAGCAGCTTGTCGGCGGGGGCTAGCTCCTACAATGAGCAGTTCTTC. Translation gives CASSLSAGASSYNEQFF. Based on the CDR3 plus reference TRBV5-4 and TRBJ2-1, the full variable domain is ETGVTQSPTHLIKTRGQQVTLRCSSQSGHNTVSWYQQALGQGPQFIFQYYREEENGRGNFPPRFSGLQFPNYSSELNVNALELDDSALYLCASSLSAGASSYNEQFFGPGTRLTVL.

This chain joins TRBV5-1 and TRBJ1-2; D uncertain. V shed 4 bases and J shed 7 bases, with 14 bases lying between them. Germline V lookup: CDR1 SGHRS, CDR2 YFSETQ. This CDR3 has 13 amino acids. The CDR3 DNA sequence: TGCGCCAGCAGCGGCGGCGGCGGGTTTGGCTACACCTTC. This codes for CASSGGGGFGYTF.

The V gene is TRBV7-2, the J gene TRBJ1-2; TRBD1 is a possible D gene (6 bases). CDR1 is SGHTA and CDR2 is FQGNSA in the germline V gene. The CDR3 runs to 15 residues. With 4 bases removed from V and 4 bases from J, the gap between germline ends came to 16 bases. The CDR3 reads CASSSGTTGAYGYTF. As DNA, the CDR3 is TGTGCCAGCAGCTCGGGGACGACAGGAGCCTATGGCTACACCTTC.

The rearrangement uses TRBV6-5 and TRBJ2-7; 7 bases map to TRBD1. Trimming took 5 bases from V and 2 from J; bases not matched to a gene: 3. CDR1 MNHEY and CDR2 SVGAGI come from the germline V gene. This CDR3 region has 13 residues. This chain's CDR3 is CASSRDSTYEQYF. The DNA for the CDR3 is TGTGCCAGCAGTCGGGACAGTACCTACGAGCAGTACTTC.

The chain recombines TRBV27 with TRBJ1-1; TRBD1 is a possible D gene (6 bases). The germline gives CDR1 MNHEY, CDR2 SMNVEV (reference sequence). CDR3 length equals 14 residues. Trimming removed 5 bases at V and 6 bases at J, with 16 bases between. The CDR3 coding sequence is TGTGCCAGCAGTACAGGACAGAGCGTCCCTGAAGCTTTCTTT. Translation: CASSTGQSVPEAFF.

This chain joins TRBV11-2 and TRBJ2-1; 11 bases are a match to TRBD2. CDR1 SGHAT and CDR2 FQNNGV come from the germline V gene. The CDR3 is made up of 17 amino acids. Trimming removed 5 bases from V and 2 bases from J; junction bases left unmatched: 8. CDR3 loop: CASSLTSGGLTYNEQFF. DNA of the CDR3: TGTGCCAGCAGCCTAACTAGCGGGGGTTTGACCTACAATGAGCAGTTCTTC. The full variable domain, its missing parts supplied by reference TRBV11-2 and TRBJ2-1, is EAGVAQSPRYKIIEKRQSVAFWCNPISGHATLYWYQQILGQGPKLLIQFQNNGVVDDSQLPKDRFSAERLKGVDSTLKIQPAKLEDSAVYLCASSLTSGGLTYNEQFFGPGTRLTVL.

This clone showed up just once. The rearrangement links TRBV19 to TRBJ1-4; maybe TRBD1 (5 bases). Trimming cost V 3 bases and J 0 bases, with 11 bases left between them. Germline assignment: CDR1 LNHDA and CDR2 SQIVND (reference sequence). There are 16 residues in the CDR3. The CDR3: CASSILGTATNEKLFF. CDR3 bases: TGTGCCAGTAGTATTCTGGGGACTGCAACTAATGAAAAACTGTTTTTT.

V is TRBV19 and J is TRBJ1-3; possible D gene TRBD1, 6 bases. The CDR3 is made up of 13 amino acids. Deletions cut 4 bases from V and 3 bases from J, with 7 bases between. The V gene's germline CDR1 is LNHDA and CDR2 SQIVND (reference sequence). CDR3 residues: CASSTGDGNTIYF. In nucleotides, the CDR3 is TGTGCCAGTAGTACAGGGGATGGAAACACCATATATTTT. The full variable domain, its missing parts supplied by reference TRBV19 and TRBJ1-3, is DGGITQSPKYLFRKEGQNVTLSCEQNLNHDAMYWYRQDPGQGLRLIYYSQIVNDFQKGDIAEGYSVSREKKESFPLTVTSAQKNPTAFYLCASSTGDGNTIYFGEGSWLTVV.

The rearrangement uses TRBV19 and TRBJ1-4; 7 positions match TRBD1. Trimming at V came to 3 bases and at J to 7 bases, leaving 2 bases not matched to a gene. Per germline, CDR1 LNHDA and CDR2 SQIVND (reference sequence). There are 13 residues in the CDR3. This chain's CDR3 is CASSMGTVEKLFF. CDR3 in DNA: TGTGCCAGTAGTATGGGGACAGTTGAAAAACTGTTTTTT. Full variable domain (missing parts from reference TRBV19 and TRBJ1-4): DGGITQSPKYLFRKEGQNVTLSCEQNLNHDAMYWYRQDPGQGLRLIYYSQIVNDFQKGDIAEGYSVSREKKESFPLTVTSAQKNPTAFYLCASSMGTVEKLFFGSGTQLSVL.

V is TRBV10-3 and J is TRBJ2-1, with 9 positions matching TRBD1. V was clipped by 6 bases and J by 7 bases; unmatched bases: 4. This CDR3 region has 13 residues. Germline assignment: CDR1 ENHRY and CDR2 SYGVKD. The CDR3, as DNA: TGTGCCATCAGACAGGGGGCCGGGAATGAGCAGTTCTTC. Translation: CAIRQGAGNEQFF.

J is TRBJ1-4 and V is TRBV5-1, with TRBD1 identical over 10 bases. Germline V gives CDR1 SGHRS, CDR2 YFSETQ. Trimming cost V 7 bases and J 6 bases; bases outside gene matches: 9. The CDR3 extends over 15 amino acids. CDR3 amino acids: CASSHSGQGYEKLFF. In DNA form, the CDR3 reads TGCGCCAGCTCCCACTCGGGACAGGGGTATGAAAAACTGTTTTTT. Looking up the rest from reference TRBV5-1 and TRBJ1-4 gives the full variable domain: KAGVTQTPRYLIKTRGQQVTLSCSPISGHRSVSWYQQTPGQGLQFLFEYFSETQRNKGNFPGRFSGRQFSNSRSEMNVSTLELGDSALYLCASSHSGQGYEKLFFGSGTQLSVL.

This rearrangement joins TRBV30 to TRBJ1-1; D gene ambiguous. Looked up from germline, CDR1 is GTSNPN and CDR2 is SVGIG (reference sequence). With 1 base removed from V and 1 base from J, the gap between germline ends came to 7 bases. The CDR3 consists of 13 residues. The CDR3 here is CAWSGAGNTEAFF. CDR3 nucleotide sequence: TGTGCCTGGAGTGGAGCAGGGAACACTGAAGCTTTCTTT.

The genes are TRBV4-2 and TRBJ2-1, with 9 bases identical to TRBD2. Germline lookup yields CDR1 LGHNA and CDR2 YNFKEQ. V shed 0 bases, J shed 9 bases, and the junction held 12 bases outside the gene matches. The CDR3 sequence is 17 residues long. CDR3 amino acids: CASSQEVAGALRSEQFF. Here the CDR3 DNA reads TGTGCCAGCAGCCAAGAGGTAGCGGGGGCTCTAAGGAGTGAGCAGTTCTTC.

This clone was seen a single time. The chain combines TRBV11-2 with TRBJ2-7; maybe TRBD1 (6 bases). The length of the CDR3 is 14 residues. CDR1 is SGHAT and CDR2 is FQNNGV in the germline V gene. The ends were cut back, 1 base at V and 2 bases at J, with 9 bases in the middle. The CDR3 DNA is TGTGCCAGCAGCTTAGTTTCAGGGGCCTACGAGCAGTACTTC. As protein: CASSLVSGAYEQYF.

The chain joins TRBV18 to TRBJ1-2, with 7 bases fitting TRBD1. The CDR3 runs 17 residues. Germline values: CDR1 KGHSH, CDR2 LQKENI. V dropped 1 base and J dropped 3; count of bases not matched to a gene: 11. CDR3 region: CASSPLTRGTGDYGYTF. CDR3 DNA sequence: TGTGCCAGCTCACCACTGACAAGGGGAACAGGGGACTATGGCTACACCTTC.